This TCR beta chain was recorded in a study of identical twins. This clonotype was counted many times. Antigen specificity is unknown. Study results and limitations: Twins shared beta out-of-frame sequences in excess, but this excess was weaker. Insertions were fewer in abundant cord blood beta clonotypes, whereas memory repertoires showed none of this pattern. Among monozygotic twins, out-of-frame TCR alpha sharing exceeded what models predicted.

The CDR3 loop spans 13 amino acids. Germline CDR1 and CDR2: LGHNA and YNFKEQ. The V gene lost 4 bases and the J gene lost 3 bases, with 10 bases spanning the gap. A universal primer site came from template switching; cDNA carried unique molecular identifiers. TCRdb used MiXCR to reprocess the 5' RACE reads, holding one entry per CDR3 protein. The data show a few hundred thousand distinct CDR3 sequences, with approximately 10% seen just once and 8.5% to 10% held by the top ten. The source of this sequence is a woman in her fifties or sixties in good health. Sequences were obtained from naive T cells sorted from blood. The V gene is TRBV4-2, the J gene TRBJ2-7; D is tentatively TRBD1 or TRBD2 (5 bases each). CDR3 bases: TGTGCCAGCAGCCCGGGACCGGGCTACGAGCAGTACTTC. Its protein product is CASSPGPGYEQYF.